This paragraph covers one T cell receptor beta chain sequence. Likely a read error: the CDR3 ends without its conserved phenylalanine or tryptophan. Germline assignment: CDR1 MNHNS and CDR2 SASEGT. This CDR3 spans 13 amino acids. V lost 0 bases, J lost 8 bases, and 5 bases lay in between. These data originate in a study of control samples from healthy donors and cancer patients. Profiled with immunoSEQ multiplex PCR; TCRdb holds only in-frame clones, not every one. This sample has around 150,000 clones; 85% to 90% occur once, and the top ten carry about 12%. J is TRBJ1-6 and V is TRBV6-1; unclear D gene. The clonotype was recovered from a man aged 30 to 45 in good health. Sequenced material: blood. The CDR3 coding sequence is TGTGCCAGCAGTGAAGCCCTAGATTCACCCCTCCACCTT. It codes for CASSEALDSPLHL.